This note documents a single T cell receptor (beta chain) sequence. This sample stems from a study of blood T cell repertoires in COVID-19. The V end lost 1 base, the J end lost 7 bases, and 16 bases lay between the germline ends. This CDR3 comprises 15 residues. Looked up from germline, CDR1 is SGHTA and CDR2 is FQGNSA. Libraries were prepared by immunoSEQ multiplex PCR; TCRdb keeps only in-frame clonotypes and omits some of them. Found here are a few hundred thousand clones, more than 75% of them singletons; the top ten hold around 2%. The sequence was collected from a woman in her sixties or seventies in a cohort exposed to, infected with or recovered from COVID-19 (not recorded which). Sequenced: PBMCs or T cells enriched from blood (not recorded which). The chain carries TRBV7-2 and TRBJ1-1; possibly TRBD1 for D (6 bases). The CDR3 loop reads CASSLVNRARYEAFF. In nucleotides, the CDR3 is TGTGCCAGCAGCTTAGTTAACAGGGCGAGGTATGAAGCTTTCTTT.